Included here is one T cell receptor (beta chain) sequence, with context. With 4 bases clipped from V and 3 bases from J, the junction kept 11 bases outside the gene matches. Germline V gene lookup returns CDR1 SGDLS and CDR2 YYNGEE. The CDR3 covers 16 residues. The data derive from a study of cytomegalovirus exposure and HLA in healthy donors. This PCR relied on a set of 60 Vbeta primers and 13 Jbeta primers. The table came from immunoSEQ multiplex PCR; TCRdb's copy has only in-frame clones and leaves some out. The data contain 150,000 to 200,000 clones, around 84% of them seen just once; the ten biggest clones take up approximately 1.7%.

The chain uses TRBV9 and TRBJ2-7; 9 nucleotides align to TRBD2. Specimen: PBMCs. The TCR was taken from a woman between 18 and 29 years old in good health and CMV-seronegative. Here the CDR3 reads CASSIFGGRALYEQYF. The CDR3 region has the DNA TGTGCCAGCAGCATCTTTGGCGGGAGGGCCCTCTACGAGCAGTACTTC.